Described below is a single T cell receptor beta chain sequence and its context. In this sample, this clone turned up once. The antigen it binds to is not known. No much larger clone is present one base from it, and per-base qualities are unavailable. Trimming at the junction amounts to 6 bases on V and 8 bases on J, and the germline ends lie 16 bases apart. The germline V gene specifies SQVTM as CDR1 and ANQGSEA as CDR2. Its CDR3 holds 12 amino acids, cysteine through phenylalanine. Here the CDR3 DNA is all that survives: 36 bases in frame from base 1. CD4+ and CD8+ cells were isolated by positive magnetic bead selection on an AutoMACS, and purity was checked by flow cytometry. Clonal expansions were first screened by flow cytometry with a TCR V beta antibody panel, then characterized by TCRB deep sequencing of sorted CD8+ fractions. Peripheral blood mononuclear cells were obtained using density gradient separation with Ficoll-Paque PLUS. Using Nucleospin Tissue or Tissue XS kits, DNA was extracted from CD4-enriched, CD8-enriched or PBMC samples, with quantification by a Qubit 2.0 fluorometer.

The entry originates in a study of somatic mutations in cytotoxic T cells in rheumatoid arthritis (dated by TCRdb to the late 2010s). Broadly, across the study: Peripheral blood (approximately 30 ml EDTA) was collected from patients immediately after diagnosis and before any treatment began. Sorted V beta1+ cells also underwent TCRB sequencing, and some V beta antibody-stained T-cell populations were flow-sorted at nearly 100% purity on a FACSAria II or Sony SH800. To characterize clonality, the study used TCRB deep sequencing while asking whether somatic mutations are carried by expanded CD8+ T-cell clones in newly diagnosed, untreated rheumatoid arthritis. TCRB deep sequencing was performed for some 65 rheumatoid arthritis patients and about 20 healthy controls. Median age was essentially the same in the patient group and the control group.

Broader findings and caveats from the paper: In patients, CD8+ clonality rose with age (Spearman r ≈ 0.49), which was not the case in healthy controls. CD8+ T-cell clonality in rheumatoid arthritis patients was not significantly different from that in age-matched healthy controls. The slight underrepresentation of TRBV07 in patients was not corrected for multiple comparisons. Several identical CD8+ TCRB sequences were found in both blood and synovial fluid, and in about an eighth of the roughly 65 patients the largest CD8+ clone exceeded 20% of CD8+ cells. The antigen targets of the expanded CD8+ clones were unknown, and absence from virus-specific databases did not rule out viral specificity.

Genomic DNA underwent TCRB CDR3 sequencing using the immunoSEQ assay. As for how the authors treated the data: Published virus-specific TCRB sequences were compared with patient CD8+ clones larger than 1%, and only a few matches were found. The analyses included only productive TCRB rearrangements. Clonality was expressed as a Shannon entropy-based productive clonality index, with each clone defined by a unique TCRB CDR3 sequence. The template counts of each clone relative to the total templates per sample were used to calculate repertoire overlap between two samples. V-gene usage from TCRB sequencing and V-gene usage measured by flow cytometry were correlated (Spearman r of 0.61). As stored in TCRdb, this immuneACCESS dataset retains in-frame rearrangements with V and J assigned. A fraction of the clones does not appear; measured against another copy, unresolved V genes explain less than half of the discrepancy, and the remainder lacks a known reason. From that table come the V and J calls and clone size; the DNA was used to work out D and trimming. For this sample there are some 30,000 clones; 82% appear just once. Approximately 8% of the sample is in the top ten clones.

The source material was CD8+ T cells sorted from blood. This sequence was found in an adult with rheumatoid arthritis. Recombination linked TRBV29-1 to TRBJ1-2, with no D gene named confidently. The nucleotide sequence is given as TGCAGCGTCATGTGGGGAAGCGGGGGCTACACCTTC. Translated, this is CSVMWGSGGYTF.